The 28 T cell receptor beta chains given below trace back to one sample, sequenced in a study of tumor and adjacent non-tumor tissue in lung cancer. RNA was extracted from bulk tissue without any cell sorting. A modified ARM-PCR protocol with three rounds of nested PCR amplified TCRbeta. Via MiXCR, TCRdb re-called the multiplex PCR reads, giving one row per CDR3 protein. The sample comprises roughly 200,000 distinct CDR3 sequences, over 55% of which are singletons, and 20% to 25% rests with the top ten. The sample was lung tumor tissue. The source of these receptors is a man aged 55 to 70 with non-small cell lung cancer.

This clonotype showed up just once. Given the absence of the conserved phenylalanine or tryptophan at the CDR3 end, a read error is likely. The chain has TRBV11-3 and TRBJ1-1; D is perhaps TRBD1 (5 bases). This CDR3 comprises 14 residues. Germline V CDR1 and CDR2: SGHNT, YENEEA. DNA of the CDR3: TGTGTCAGCAGCCCGGGACTAACAGCACCTGAAGCTTTCATT. This codes for CVSSPGLTAPEAFI.

With regard to this clonotype: A read error may explain this, as a much larger clone is one base away. The V gene is TRBV20-1, the J gene TRBJ2-7, with 8 bases aligning to TRBD2. Germline-derived CDR1 and CDR2 are DFQATT and SNEGSKA (reference sequence). The CDR3 spans 14 residues. CDR3 DNA sequence: TGCAGTGCTGCCGTTAGCGGGAAACCCTACGTGCAGTACTTC. Translation: CSAAVSGKPYVQYF.

In this sample, this clonotype turned up many times. The chain recombines TRBV30 with TRBJ1-5; 7 nucleotides align to TRBD1. The V gene's germline CDR1 is GTSNPN and CDR2 SVGIG (reference sequence). There are 14 residues in the CDR3. The junction had 5 bases not matched to a gene; V was cut back by 2 bases and J by 4 bases. Here the CDR3 DNA reads TGTGCCTGGAGTTTTACAGGGGCGAATCAGCCCCAGCATTTT. This gives the protein CAWSFTGANQPQHF.

This chain uses TRBV20-1 with TRBJ2-1; the D is unclear. Germline V gene data show CDR1 as DFQATT and CDR2 as SNEGSKA (reference sequence). The length of the CDR3 is 14 residues. V lost 3 bases and J 4 bases, leaving 13 bases between the germline ends. CDR3 protein: CSARMAERYNEQFF. DNA for the CDR3: TGCAGTGCTAGGATGGCAGAACGATACAATGAGCAGTTCTTC.

A word on this clonotype: A read error may account for a junction end that differs from germline. The rearrangement links TRBV28 to TRBJ1-5; 11 bases fit TRBD1. The germline CDR1 and CDR2 sequences are MDHEN and SYDVKM. The CDR3 totals 15 residues. The CDR3 sequence is CASSWGQGGNQTQHF. DNA for the CDR3: TGTGCCAGCAGTTGGGGACAGGGGGGCAATCAGACCCAGCATTTT.

Note on this clonotype: A much bigger clone sits one base away, suggesting this may be a read error. V is TRBV5-1 and J is TRBJ2-7; D call uncertain. Germline V gene lookup returns CDR1 SGHRS and CDR2 YFSETQ. The CDR3 is made up of 15 amino acids. V dropped 0 bases and J dropped 4 bases, with 14 bases sitting between them. CDR3 in amino acids: CASSLDERAIYEQYF. The CDR3, as DNA: TGCGCCAGCAGCTTGGACGAAAGGGCCATATACGAGCAGTACTTC. Full variable domain (outside the CDR3, taken from reference TRBV5-1 and TRBJ2-7): KAGVTQTPRYLIKTRGQQVTLSCSPISGHRSVSWYQQTPGQGLQFLFEYFSETQRNKGNFPGRFSGRQFSNSRSEMNVSTLELGDSALYLCASSLDERAIYEQYFGPGTRLTVT.

Concerning this clonotype itself: The CDR3 carries no conserved terminal phenylalanine or tryptophan, so it likely arises from a read error. The chain joins TRBV6-5 to TRBJ2-3; no firm D call. The CDR3 totals 15 residues. Germline V gene data show CDR1 as MNHEY and CDR2 as SVGAGI. The CDR3 region is CASSYTAGVPNTQYV. CDR3 in DNA: TGTGCCAGCAGTTACACGGCAGGTGTTCCAAATACCCAGTATGTT.

The V and J genes are TRBV10-1 and TRBJ2-7; D ambiguous. This CDR3 comprises 13 residues. Per the germline V gene, CDR1 is WNHNN and CDR2 is SYGVQD (reference sequence). V lost 4 bases, J lost 0 bases, and 7 bases lay in between. The CDR3 sequence: CASSGKVSYEQYF. The CDR3 nucleotides read TGCGCCAGCAGTGGTAAGGTCTCCTACGAGCAGTACTTC.

Details on this clonotype: One end of the junction is discordant with germline, which a read error may explain. V usage is TRBV4-2 and J usage is TRBJ2-6; unclear D gene. This CDR3 is built from 16 residues. Germline loops: CDR1 LGHNA, CDR2 YNFKEQ. The CDR3 DNA is TGTGCCAGCAGTCAAGAGTTGAGTTTTGGGGCCAACGTCCTGACTTTC. Translated, it gives CASSQELSFGANVLTF.

Points on this clonotype: The junction departs from germline at one end; a sequencing error may be responsible. This chain joins TRBV11-2 and TRBJ2-3; unclear D gene. The CDR3 has 13 amino acids. CDR1 is SGHAT and CDR2 is FQNNGV in the germline V gene. CDR3 DNA sequence: TGTACCAGCAGCTTAGATCTCACAGATACGCAATATTTT. It is translated as CTSSLDLTDTQYF.

On this clonotype: This may be a read error, as it is one base from a much larger clone. The chain combines TRBV20-1 with TRBJ1-2; 7 bases match TRBD1. Germline-derived CDR1 and CDR2 are DFQATT and SNEGSKA (reference sequence). This CDR3 contains 12 residues. The CDR3 here is CSALDRNYDYTF. The CDR3 DNA is TGCAGTGCCCTGGACAGGAACTATGACTACACCTTC.

About this clonotype: A much larger clone sits a single nucleotide away, making a read error possible. The chain carries TRBV4-3 and TRBJ2-1; the D gene is possibly TRBD1 (6 bases). Germline CDR1 is LGHNA and CDR2 is YSLEER. This CDR3 is built from 17 residues. The V gene lost 4 bases and the J gene lost 0 bases, with 16 bases spanning the gap. This chain's CDR3 is CASSPVRGSISYNEQFF. Here the CDR3 DNA reads TGCGCCAGCAGCCCCGTTAGGGGGAGCATCTCCTACAATGAGCAGTTCTTC.

Points on this clonotype: Mismatch with germline at one junction end may stem from a read error. The chain links TRBV6-5 to TRBJ2-7; perhaps TRBD2 as D (5 bases). The germline gives CDR1 MNHEY, CDR2 SVGAGI. The CDR3 sequence is 15 residues long. The CDR3 nucleotides read TGTACCAGCGGCAATGTGGGAGTCACTCGCTACGGGCAGTACTTC. Amino acids: CTSGNVGVTRYGQYF.

This clonotype was picked up many times. The chain links TRBV20-1 to TRBJ2-3; a possible D gene is TRBD1 (6 bases). This CDR3 comprises 15 residues. Per germline, CDR1 DFQATT and CDR2 SNEGSKA (reference sequence). Trimming took off 5 bases at V and 2 bases at J, with 17 bases between the two ends. The CDR3 is CSACDRPGITDTQYF. The CDR3, as DNA: TGCAGTGCTTGCGACAGGCCGGGGATCACAGATACGCAGTATTTT.

About this clonotype: The junction and the germline gene differ at one end; a read error may be behind it. In nucleotides, the CDR3 is TGTAGCGCTGAAGGTAGATCCGCTGAAGCTTTCTTT. This codes for CSAEGRSAEAFF. The chain carries TRBV29-1 and TRBJ1-1, with D unresolved. Germline lookup yields CDR1 SQVTM and CDR2 ANQGSEA. CDR3 length equals 12 residues.

Details on this clonotype: A read error may explain this, as a much larger clone is one base away. V and J are TRBV20-1 and TRBJ2-1; 10 bases fit TRBD2. This CDR3 comprises 15 residues. The germline CDR1 and CDR2 sequences are DFQATT and SNEGSKA (reference sequence). Trimming removed 6 bases from V and 2 bases from J; junction bases left unmatched: 7. The CDR3 protein is CSATGLAWTYNEQFF. CDR3 DNA sequence: TGCAGTGCCACGGGACTAGCGTGGACCTACAATGAGCAGTTCTTC.

With regard to this clonotype: The missing conserved phenylalanine or tryptophan at the end of this CDR3 makes a read error likely. The chain carries TRBV6-2 or TRBV6-3 and TRBJ1-5; 7 nucleotides match TRBD1. Germline loops: CDR1 MNHEY, CDR2 SVGEGT. The J segment lost 4 bases and the V segment lost 6 bases, leaving 3 bases of the junction unmatched. This CDR3 comprises 13 residues. The CDR3 coding sequence is TGTGCCAGCAGCACACAGGGGAATCAGCCCCAGCATTAT. Protein sequence: CASSTQGNQPQHY.

Regarding this clonotype: Because the CDR3 is missing its conserved closing phenylalanine or tryptophan, this is likely a read error. The V gene is TRBV11-3, the J gene TRBJ1-1, with TRBD1 matching 8 bases. Germline V gives CDR1 SGHNT, CDR2 YENEEA. This CDR3 contains 15 residues. The CDR3 spells CASSLFGQGGTEAFY. The CDR3 DNA reads as TGCGCCAGCAGCTTATTTGGACAGGGTGGTACTGAAGCTTTCTAT.

Worth noting for this clonotype: One end of the junction is discordant with germline, which a read error may explain. This chain connects TRBV20-1 to TRBJ1-6; D is perhaps TRBD1 (6 bases). The CDR3 extends over 11 amino acids. The germline CDR1 and CDR2 sequences are DFQATT and SNEGSKA (reference sequence). CDR3 amino acids: CSAQGNSHLHF. CDR3 DNA sequence: TGCAGTGCGCAGGGGAATTCACACCTCCACTTT.

Regarding this clonotype: Being one base from a much bigger clone, this may be a read error. The chain carries TRBV6-5 and TRBJ2-7; 8 nucleotides line up with TRBD1. CDR3 length: 15 residues. Looked up from germline, CDR1 is MNHEY and CDR2 is SVGAGI. The CDR3 is CASSYLDREYYDQYF. CDR3 nucleotides: TGTGCCAGCAGTTACCTGGACAGGGAGTACTACGACCAGTACTTC.

The chain has TRBV20-1 and TRBJ2-5; D may correspond to TRBD1 or TRBD2 (5 bases each). The CDR3 sequence is 14 residues long. V was shortened by 6 bases and J by 6 bases, with 20 bases between the two germline ends. CDR1 DFQATT and CDR2 SNEGSKA come from the germline V gene (reference sequence). In nucleotides, the CDR3 is TGCAGTGCGGACCGGGACCAGTTTTTTCAGACCCAGTACTTC. Protein product: CSADRDQFFQTQYF.

About this clonotype: This likely comes from a read error, as the CDR3 has no conserved phenylalanine or tryptophan at its end. This chain connects TRBV12-3 or TRBV12-4 to TRBJ2-2; D is unresolved. V was clipped by 4 bases and J by 5 bases, with 8 bases between them. The CDR3 is 13 residues long. The CDR3 DNA reads as TGTGCCAGCAGTTCACTAACTACCGGGGAGCTGTTTTAT. Its translation: CASSSLTTGELFY.

As concerns this clonotype: This sequence may be a read error, since a much larger clone differs from it by one base. The chain joins TRBV20-1 to TRBJ2-1, with 7 bases lining up with TRBD2. CDR1 and CDR2 from the germline V gene are DFQATT and SNEGSKA (reference sequence). The CDR3 has 16 amino acids. The CDR3 DNA reads TGCAGTGTTAGAGACCGTCGACTAGCTTCGTTAAATGAGCAGTTCTTC. It codes for CSVRDRRLASLNEQFF.

As regards this clonotype: Since a much larger clone is just one base distant, this may be a read error. V and J are TRBV20-1 and TRBJ2-5, with a weak D call TRBD1 (6 bases). The CDR3 loop spans 14 amino acids. CDR1 and CDR2 (germline): DFQATT, SNEGSKA (reference sequence). The chain's CDR3 is CNARIDRHQETQYF. The DNA of the CDR3 is TGCAATGCTAGAATAGACAGGCACCAAGAGACCCAGTACTTC.

The genes are TRBV5-4 and TRBJ1-4, with D possibly being TRBD1 (6 bases). The CDR3 is 16 amino acids. CDR1 SGHNT and CDR2 YYREEE come from the germline V gene (reference sequence). V lost 5 bases and J 2 bases, leaving 16 bases between the germline ends. The CDR3 nucleotides read TGTGCCAGCAGTTCCGAACAGGGACGGACTAATGAAAAACTGTTTTTT. Protein product: CASSSEQGRTNEKLFF.

As regards this clonotype: One base away lies a much larger clone, so this may be a sequencing read error. The CDR3 ends on some other residue instead of the conserved phenylalanine or tryptophan, so this is likely a read error. The J gene is TRBJ2-5, the V gene TRBV4-2, with D unclear. The CDR3 extends over 15 amino acids. V lost 0 bases, J lost 8 bases, and 16 bases lay in between. CDR1 LGHNA and CDR2 YNFKEQ come from the germline V gene. CDR3 amino acids: CASSQDQSGLGTQYL. The CDR3 DNA sequence: TGTGCCAGCAGCCAAGACCAGTCGGGCTTGGGAACCCAGTACTTA.

In the case of this clonotype: A much larger clone differs from this one at a single base, so this may be a read error. The chain links TRBV6-1 to TRBJ1-1; D is ambiguous. Between the trimmed V and J ends, which lost 5 bases and 2 bases, there was a span of 15 bases. Germline values: CDR1 MNHNS, CDR2 SASEGT. The CDR3 totals 15 residues. CDR3 coding DNA: TGTGCCAGCAGTCCTCTTGGCAGCATAAACACTGAAGCTTTCTTT. Amino acids: CASSPLGSINTEAFF.

As concerns this clonotype: One end of the junction varies from germline; a read error may be responsible. The chain has TRBV29-1 and TRBJ2-7; no clear D. The germline V gene has CDR1 SQVTM and CDR2 ANQGSEA. This CDR3 has 13 amino acids. CDR3 in amino acids: CNVELWGSYEQYF. The CDR3 nucleotides read TGCAACGTTGAATTGTGGGGCTCCTACGAGCAGTACTTC.